One and the same sample provided the 25 T cell receptor beta chains below, sequenced in a study of cytomegalovirus exposure and HLA in healthy donors. Amplification used 60 Vbeta primers and 13 Jbeta primers. Profiling relied on immunoSEQ multiplex PCR, and the TCRdb table lists in-frame clones only, not all of them. The profile shows about 100,000 clones, around 74% of them singletons. The sample comprised PBMCs. The source is a male donor in good health and CMV-seropositive.

This rearrangement joins TRBV5-6 to TRBJ2-1; the match to TRBD1 covers 8 bases. This CDR3 comprises 14 residues. V was pared by 7 bases and J by 8 bases, with 11 bases of the junction left unmatched. Germline lookup yields CDR1 SGHDT and CDR2 YYEEEE. In DNA, the CDR3 is TGTGCCAGCCGGTGGAGACAGGGGATCGATGAGCAGTTCTTC. Translation gives CASRWRQGIDEQFF.

The genes are TRBV6-1 and TRBJ2-3; TRBD2 agrees at 7 bases. Trimming cost V 6 bases and J 2 bases; bases outside gene matches: 5. This CDR3 spans 14 amino acids. Germline CDR1 is MNHNS and CDR2 is SASEGT. CDR3 region: CASSRDYYTDTQYF. In DNA form, the CDR3 reads TGTGCCAGCAGCCGGGACTACTACACAGATACGCAGTATTTT.

The gene calls are TRBV7-6 and TRBJ2-1; possible D gene TRBD1, 7 bases. Germline V gene lookup returns CDR1 SGHVS and CDR2 FNYEAQ. CDR3 length equals 17 residues. V shed 1 base and J shed 5 bases, with 18 bases lying between them. DNA for the CDR3: TGTGCCAGCAGCTTAGACCCCTGGAGGGGGCTCAACAATGAGCAGTTCTTC. Its translation: CASSLDPWRGLNNEQFF. The entire variable domain, with the rest obtained from reference TRBV7-6 and TRBJ2-1, is as follows: GAGVSQSPRYKVTKRGQDVALRCDPISGHVSLYWYRQALGQGPEFLTYFNYEAQQDKSGLPNDRFSAERPEGSISTLTIQRTEQRDSAMYRCASSLDPWRGLNNEQFFGPGTRLTVL.

The genes are TRBV27 and TRBJ2-7; D is perhaps TRBD2 (7 bases). V was trimmed by 3 bases and J by 2 bases, leaving 14 bases between them. This CDR3 is 15 amino acids long. The germline gives CDR1 MNHEY, CDR2 SMNVEV (reference sequence). The CDR3 region is CASSFGGRLPYEQYF. The DNA for the CDR3 is TGTGCCAGCAGTTTCGGGGGGCGCCTCCCCTACGAGCAGTACTTC.

The V gene is TRBV30, the J gene TRBJ2-2; D perhaps matches TRBD1 (5 bases). The V end lost 4 bases, the J end lost 6 bases, and 12 bases lay between the germline ends. Germline lookup yields CDR1 GTSNPN and CDR2 SVGIG (reference sequence). This CDR3 contains 13 residues. The CDR3 sequence is CAWTYTGPGELFF. The CDR3 bases are TGTGCCTGGACCTACACAGGCCCCGGGGAGCTGTTTTTT.

The chain recombines TRBV30 with TRBJ1-1; 7 nucleotides line up with TRBD1. CDR3 length: 12 residues. V trimming: 5 bases; J trimming: 4 bases; junction bases outside the gene matches: 4. Germline V CDR1 and CDR2: GTSNPN, SVGIG (reference sequence). CDR3 residues: CAWGRGFTEAFF. The DNA for the CDR3 is TGTGCCTGGGGCAGGGGGTTCACTGAAGCTTTCTTT.

The V call is TRBV7-9, the J call TRBJ1-6, with TRBD1 matching over 7 bases. CDR1 is SEHNR, CDR2 FQNEAQ, per germline (reference sequence). The CDR3 is 15 residues long. The V gene end was trimmed by 5 bases and the J gene end by 9 bases; junction bases not matched to a gene: 10. The CDR3 sequence is CASSKPQGGGSPLHF. The CDR3 bases are TGTGCCAGCAGCAAGCCGCAGGGGGGAGGTTCACCCCTCCACTTT.

The genes are TRBV14 and TRBJ2-2, with D possibly being TRBD2 (6 bases). This CDR3 comprises 15 residues. With 5 bases removed from V and 3 bases from J, the gap between germline ends came to 13 bases. The germline V gene encodes CDR1 SGHDN and CDR2 FVKESK. The CDR3 DNA is TGTGCCAGCAGCGCCGGGACTTACTACACCGGGGAGCTGTTTTTT. Translation gives CASSAGTYYTGELFF.

The J gene is TRBJ1-6, the V gene TRBV11-3; 7 nucleotides line up with TRBD1. Germline CDR1 and CDR2: SGHNT and YENEEA. CDR3 size: 17 residues. Losses at the gene ends were 0 bases for V and 4 bases for J; bases not matched to a gene: 6. CDR3 loop: CASSLDAGRGYNSPLHF. The CDR3 nucleotides are TGTGCCAGCAGCTTAGATGCCGGCAGGGGGTATAATTCACCCCTCCACTTT.

V gene TRBV11-3 combines with J gene TRBJ1-2, with 7 nucleotides matching TRBD1. There are 13 residues in the CDR3. Germline trimming cut 1 base from V and 8 bases from J; bases unmatched to any gene: 4. CDR1 and CDR2 from the germline V gene are SGHNT and YENEEA. DNA for the CDR3: TGTGCCAGCAGCTTAGTTCAGGGGGGAGGCTACACCTTC. Its translation is CASSLVQGGGYTF.

V and J are TRBV30 and TRBJ2-3; 7 bases match TRBD2. This CDR3 contains 14 residues. Germline V gene sequence: CDR1 GTSNPN, CDR2 SVGIG (reference sequence). J gave up 1 base and V 2 bases, and 3 bases lay outside the gene matches. The CDR3 loop reads CAWSTRGGTDTQYF. The CDR3 nucleotides read TGTGCCTGGAGTACCCGGGGGGGCACAGATACGCAGTATTTT. Looking up the rest from reference TRBV30 and TRBJ2-3 gives the full variable domain: SQTIHQWPATLVQPVGSPLSLECTVEGTSNPNLYWYRQAAGRGLQLLFYSVGIGQISSEVPQNLSASRPQDRQFILSSKKLLLSDSGFYLCAWSTRGGTDTQYFGPGTRLTVL.

The chain employs TRBV28 and TRBJ1-4; 7 nucleotides match TRBD1. This CDR3 region has 13 residues. V gave up 8 bases and J gave up 5 bases; unmatched junction bases: 5. The germline V gene has CDR1 MDHEN and CDR2 SYDVKM. For the CDR3, the DNA is TGTGCCAGCCGCGGGACAGCAAATGAAAAACTGTTTTTT. Protein: CASRGTANEKLFF.

CDR3 nucleotides: TGTGCCAGCAGCCCACGGACTAGCGGGGCCTACAATGAGCAGTTCTTC. Protein product: CASSPRTSGAYNEQFF. This chain links TRBV7-2 with TRBJ2-1; TRBD2 agrees at 12 bases. This CDR3 contains 16 residues. Germline CDR1 and CDR2: SGHTA and FQGNSA. Trimming cost V 5 bases and J 2 bases; bases outside gene matches: 4.

The V gene is TRBV7-9, the J gene TRBJ1-1; D possibly corresponds to TRBD1 (6 bases). Germline values: CDR1 SEHNR, CDR2 FQNEAQ (reference sequence). The CDR3 has 14 residues. V lost 5 bases to trimming and J lost 4 bases, with 14 bases between them. In nucleotides, the CDR3 is TGTGCCAGCAGCGTACAAGGGGGGGTCACTGAAGCTTTCTTT. Translating gives CASSVQGGVTEAFF. Looking up the rest from reference TRBV7-9 and TRBJ1-1 gives the full variable domain: DTGVSQNPRHKITKRGQNVTFRCDPISEHNRLYWYRQTLGQGPEFLTYFQNEAQLEKSRLLSDRFSAERPKGSFSTLEIQRTEQGDSAMYLCASSVQGGVTEAFFGQGTRLTVV.

The chain joins TRBV7-2 to TRBJ1-1; tentative D call: TRBD1 (5 bases). This CDR3 has 13 amino acids. Germline CDR1 reads SGHTA; CDR2 reads FQGNSA. V lost 4 bases and J lost 1, with 7 bases in between. CDR3: CASSSGPNTEAFF. The CDR3 region has the DNA TGTGCCAGCAGCTCAGGGCCGAACACTGAAGCTTTCTTT.

The chain joins TRBV2 to TRBJ1-2; D remains unclear. The germline CDR1 and CDR2 sequences are SNHLY and FYNNEI. V gave up 10 bases and J gave up 3 bases, with 9 bases separating them. The CDR3 length is 11 residues. The CDR3 sequence: CATSPDYGYTF. DNA of the CDR3: TGTGCCACCTCTCCGGACTATGGCTACACCTTC.

The CDR3 nucleotides are TGTGCCAGCAGCTTGAACAGGGGGCTCTCTGTTTGGGAGACCCAGTACTTC. Its protein product is CASSLNRGLSVWETQYF. The V gene is TRBV5-8, the J gene TRBJ2-5, with TRBD1 matching 9 bases. J gave up 5 bases and V 1 base, and 12 bases lay outside the gene matches. The CDR3 covers 17 residues. From germline, CDR1 is SGHTS and CDR2 YDEGEE. The entire variable domain, with the rest obtained from reference TRBV5-8 and TRBJ2-5, is as follows: EAGVTQSPTHLIKTRGQQATLRCSPISGHTSVYWYQQALGLGLQFLLWYDEGEERNRGNFPPRFSGRQFPNYSSELNVNALELEDSALYLCASSLNRGLSVWETQYFGPGTRLLVL.

Points on this clone: One junction end disagrees with the germline gene, perhaps due to a read error. The chain combines TRBV7-7 with TRBJ2-1; TRBD1 matches 9 bases. The germline V gene has CDR1 SSHAT and CDR2 FNYEAQ (reference sequence). The CDR3 extends over 16 amino acids. The CDR3 DNA sequence: TGTGCTAGCAGCCCACAGGGGGCGGGGGTCGGCAATGAGCAGTTCTTC. This encodes CASSPQGAGVGNEQFF. The full variable domain, completed using reference TRBV7-7 and TRBJ2-1, is GAGVSQSPRYKVTKRGQDVTLRCDPISSHATLYWYQQALGQGPEFLTYFNYEAQPDKSGLPSDRFSAERPEGSISTLTIQRTEQRDSAMYRCASSPQGAGVGNEQFFGPGTRLTVL.

In its sample, this clone was seen once. This chain uses TRBV28 with TRBJ1-2, with D perhaps TRBD1 (6 bases). Trimming took off 2 bases at V and 5 bases at J, with 9 bases between the two ends. Germline V gene sequence: CDR1 MDHEN, CDR2 SYDVKM. The CDR3 has 13 amino acids. CDR3 amino acids: CASSLGQYYGYTF. The CDR3 nucleotides are TGTGCCAGCAGTTTAGGACAGTATTATGGCTACACCTTC.

This chain links TRBV19 with TRBJ1-4; 9 nucleotides agree with TRBD1. CDR3 length equals 15 residues. The germline CDR1 and CDR2 sequences are LNHDA and SQIVND (reference sequence). The V gene end was trimmed by 4 bases and the J gene end by 8 bases; junction bases not matched to a gene: 8. The CDR3 region is CASSTIRDREEKLFF. CDR3 coding DNA: TGTGCCAGTAGTACCATCCGGGACAGGGAAGAAAAACTGTTTTTT.

The chain employs TRBV15 and TRBJ1-4, with D unclear. Germline V lookup: CDR1 LNHNV, CDR2 YYDKDF (reference sequence). Trimming left V 3 bases short and J 0 bases short, with 8 bases between. The CDR3 contains 15 residues. The CDR3 spells CATSSRGATNEKLFF. The CDR3 DNA sequence: TGTGCCACCAGCAGCCGCGGGGCAACTAATGAAAAACTGTTTTTT. The entire variable domain, with the rest obtained from reference TRBV15 and TRBJ1-4, is as follows: DAMVIQNPRYQVTQFGKPVTLSCSQTLNHNVMYWYQQKSSQAPKLLFHYYDKDFNNEADTPDNFQSRRPNTSFCFLDIRSPGLGDTAMYLCATSSRGATNEKLFFGSGTQLSVL.

The gene calls are TRBV5-1 and TRBJ2-1, with TRBD1 matching over 7 bases. CDR1 and CDR2 (germline): SGHRS, YFSETQ. The ends lost 0 bases at V and 12 bases at J; junction bases unmatched: 6. The CDR3 runs 13 residues. CDR3 loop: CASSLEGWDRQFF. In DNA form, the CDR3 reads TGCGCCAGCAGCTTGGAGGGATGGGACAGGCAGTTCTTC.

The chain recombines TRBV5-4 with TRBJ2-7, with 7 nucleotides matching TRBD1. This CDR3 contains 13 residues. Germline V gene data show CDR1 as SGHNT and CDR2 as YYREEE (reference sequence). V gave up 3 bases and J gave up 4 bases; unmatched junction bases: 4. Here the CDR3 reads CASSSQGRYEQYF. In nucleotides, the CDR3 is TGTGCCAGCAGCTCACAGGGGCGGTACGAGCAGTACTTC.

The chain has TRBV7-9 and TRBJ2-7, with TRBD2 as a possible D gene (6 bases). The germline V gene has CDR1 SEHNR and CDR2 FQNEAQ (reference sequence). Between the trimmed V and J ends, which lost 1 base and 3 bases, there was a span of 13 bases. The CDR3 sequence is 15 residues long. The CDR3 coding sequence is TGTGCCAGCAGCTTAGGAGGAGGGGCGGTCTACGAGCAGTACTTC. Translation gives CASSLGGGAVYEQYF.

The rearrangement links TRBV4-3 to TRBJ1-2; 8 bases map to TRBD1. Germline V lookup: CDR1 LGHNA, CDR2 YSLEER. The CDR3 has 14 amino acids. J lost 3 bases, V lost 4 bases, and 4 bases had no gene match. This CDR3 reads CASSPDRGDYGYTF. Here the CDR3 DNA reads TGCGCCAGCAGCCCAGACAGGGGAGACTATGGCTACACCTTC.